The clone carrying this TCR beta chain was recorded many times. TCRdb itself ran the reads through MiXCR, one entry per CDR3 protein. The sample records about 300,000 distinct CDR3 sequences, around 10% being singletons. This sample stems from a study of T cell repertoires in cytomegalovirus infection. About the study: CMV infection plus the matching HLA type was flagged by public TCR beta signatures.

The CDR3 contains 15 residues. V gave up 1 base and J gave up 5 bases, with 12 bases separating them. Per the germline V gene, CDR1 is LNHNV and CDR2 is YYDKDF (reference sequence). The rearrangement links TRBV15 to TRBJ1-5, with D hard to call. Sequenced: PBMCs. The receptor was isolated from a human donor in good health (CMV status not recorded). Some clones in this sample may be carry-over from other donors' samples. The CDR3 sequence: CATSRADKIDQPQHF. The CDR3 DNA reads TGTGCCACCAGCAGAGCAGACAAGATCGATCAGCCCCAGCATTTT.